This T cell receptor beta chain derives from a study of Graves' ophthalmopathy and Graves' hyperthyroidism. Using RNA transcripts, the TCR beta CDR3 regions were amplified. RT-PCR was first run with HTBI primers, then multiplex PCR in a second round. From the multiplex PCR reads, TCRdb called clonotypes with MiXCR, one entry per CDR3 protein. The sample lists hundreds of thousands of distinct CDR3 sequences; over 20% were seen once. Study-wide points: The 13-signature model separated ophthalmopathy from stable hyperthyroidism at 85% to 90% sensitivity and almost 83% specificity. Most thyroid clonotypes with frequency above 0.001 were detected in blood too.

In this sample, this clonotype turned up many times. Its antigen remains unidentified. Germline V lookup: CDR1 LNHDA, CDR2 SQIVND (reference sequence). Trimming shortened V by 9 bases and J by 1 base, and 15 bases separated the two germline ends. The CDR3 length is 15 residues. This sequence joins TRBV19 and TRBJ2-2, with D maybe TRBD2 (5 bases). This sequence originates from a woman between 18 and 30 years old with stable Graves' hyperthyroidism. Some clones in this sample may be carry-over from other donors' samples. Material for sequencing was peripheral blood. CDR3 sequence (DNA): TGTGCCAGCTCCCGGGCGGGCGGGAACACCGGGGAGCTGTTTTTT. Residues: CASSRAGGNTGELFF.